This T cell receptor (beta chain) originates from a study of cytomegalovirus exposure and HLA in healthy donors. The study, taken as a whole, reports: Some TCR beta chains (about 180 of them) were listed as cytomegalovirus-associated. Diagnosis of cytomegalovirus status made by the classifier reportedly showed high specificity and sensitivity. Subsequent analysis found a tendency for first-cohort TCR clusters to co-occur within the 110 or so validation repertoires. Among the CMV-associated chains, three were confirmed in vitro as specific for CMV antigens.

A word on this clone: Its antigen is not known.

The assay was immunoSEQ multiplex PCR, and TCRdb's table has in-frame clones only and misses some. The profile shows about 160,000 clones, about 86% of them singletons. This CDR3 comprises 12 residues. Germline loops: CDR1 ENHRY, CDR2 SYGVKD. Trimming took off 3 bases at V and 5 bases at J, with 5 bases between the two ends. This clonotype was sampled from a woman younger than 30 in good health and CMV-seronegative. The sequencing sample was made of PBMCs. The V call is TRBV10-3, the J call TRBJ1-5; D is unresolved. The CDR3 coding sequence is TGTGCCATCAGTGAAGGAGATCAGCCCCAGCATTTT. Its translation is CAISEGDQPQHF.